Listed below are T cell receptor beta chains from one sample, sequenced in a study of blood T cells in healthy people across ages. TCRdb analysed the 5' RACE reads with MiXCR anew, one entry per CDR3 protein. The table shows approximately 790,000 distinct CDR3 sequences, with around 62% occurring only once. Sequenced material: blood. These receptor sequences come from a man in his thirties or forties in good health. Each CDR3 is given with its conserved first and last residue. A D gene is named only where the DNA matches it firmly. Expanded clones get a size class; other rows say once, few or many, or leave the size out.

clone_size: .; d_call: .; v_call: TRBV9; j_call: TRBJ1-2; cdr3_aa: CASSVDTGYGYTF; cdr3_nt: TGTGCCAGCAGCGTAGATACGGGGTATGGCTACACCTTC
clone_size: .; d_call: .; v_call: TRBV10-3; j_call: TRBJ2-5; cdr3_aa: CAISRTQKETQYF; cdr3_nt: TGTGCCATCAGTAGGACTCAGAAAGAGACCCAGTACTTC
clone_size: .; d_call: .; v_call: TRBV3-1; j_call: TRBJ2-7; cdr3_aa: CASSQVIGAGCEQYF; cdr3_nt: TGTGCCAGCAGCCAAGTTATCGGGGCAGGATGTGAGCAGTACTTC
clone_size: once; d_call: .; v_call: TRBV5-5; j_call: TRBJ1-4; cdr3_aa: CASSSKPSATNEKLFF; cdr3_nt: TGTGCCAGCAGCTCGAAACCTTCGGCAACTAATGAAAAACTGTTTTTT
clone_size: .; d_call: .; v_call: TRBV5-6; j_call: TRBJ2-1; cdr3_aa: CASSPHTNEQFF; cdr3_nt: TGTGCCAGCAGCCCCCATACGAATGAGCAGTTCTTC
clone_size: few; d_call: TRBD1; v_call: TRBV10-3; j_call: TRBJ1-4; cdr3_aa: CAISEQGAANEKLFF; cdr3_nt: TGTGCCATCAGCGAACAGGGGGCAGCTAATGAAAAACTGTTTTTT
clone_size: .; d_call: TRBD2; v_call: TRBV7-3; j_call: TRBJ2-7; cdr3_aa: CASSLSLAGAEQYF; cdr3_nt: TGCGCCAGCAGCTTATCACTAGCGGGGGCCGAGCAGTACTTC
clone_size: .; d_call: TRBD1; v_call: TRBV29-1; j_call: TRBJ2-1; cdr3_aa: CSVDQDRLGEQFF; cdr3_nt: TGCAGCGTTGACCAGGACAGGCTAGGCGAGCAGTTCTTC
clone_size: .; d_call: TRBD2; v_call: TRBV5-1; j_call: TRBJ2-1; cdr3_aa: CASSPTSGVEQFF; cdr3_nt: TGCGCCAGCAGCCCGACTAGCGGGGTAGAGCAGTTCTTC
clone_size: .; d_call: TRBD1; v_call: TRBV28; j_call: TRBJ2-3; cdr3_aa: CASSPSWTGSVTDTQYF; cdr3_nt: TGTGCCAGCAGTCCATCCTGGACAGGGTCGGTGACAGATACGCAGTATTTT
clone_size: .; d_call: TRBD1; v_call: TRBV7-2; j_call: TRBJ2-1; cdr3_aa: CASGQGAVYNEQFF; cdr3_nt: TGTGCCAGCGGACAGGGGGCGGTCTACAATGAGCAGTTCTTC
clone_size: .; d_call: TRBD1; v_call: TRBV6-5; j_call: TRBJ2-3; cdr3_aa: CASSHRTGTDTQYF; cdr3_nt: TGTGCCAGCAGTCACCGGACAGGGACAGATACGCAGTATTTT
clone_size: .; d_call: TRBD1; v_call: TRBV6-1; j_call: TRBJ2-5; cdr3_aa: CASSDLGQVEETQYF; cdr3_nt: TGTGCCAGCAGTGACTTGGGACAGGTCGAAGAGACCCAGTACTTC
clone_size: .; d_call: .; v_call: TRBV4-2; j_call: TRBJ2-1; cdr3_aa: CASSQESWPGSYNEQFF; cdr3_nt: TGTGCCAGCAGCCAAGAATCGTGGCCAGGCAGCTACAATGAGCAGTTCTTC
clone_size: .; d_call: .; v_call: TRBV24-1; j_call: TRBJ2-3; cdr3_aa: CATSDPTGDFNTDTQYF; cdr3_nt: TGTGCCACCAGTGACCCTACAGGGGACTTCAACACAGATACGCAGTATTTT
clone_size: .; d_call: .; v_call: TRBV27; j_call: TRBJ2-1; cdr3_aa: CASSPPPQGQLRNEQFF; cdr3_nt: TGTGCCAGCAGTCCGCCCCCACAGGGACAACTAAGGAATGAGCAGTTCTTC
clone_size: few; d_call: .; v_call: TRBV29-1; j_call: TRBJ2-4; cdr3_aa: CSVGLAGDIQYF; cdr3_nt: TGCAGCGTTGGCCTAGCCGGGGACATTCAGTACTTC
clone_size: many; d_call: .; v_call: TRBV6-2/TRBV6-3; j_call: TRBJ2-5; cdr3_aa: CASSYHLGETQYF; cdr3_nt: TGTGCCAGCAGTTATCATCTCGGAGAGACCCAGTACTTC
clone_size: .; d_call: .; v_call: TRBV12-3/TRBV12-4; j_call: TRBJ1-6; cdr3_aa: CASSPPGRYNSPLHF; cdr3_nt: TGTGCCAGCAGTCCTCCGGGACGTTATAATTCACCCCTCCACTTT
clone_size: .; d_call: .; v_call: TRBV9; j_call: TRBJ2-5; cdr3_aa: CASSVGRGRETQYF; cdr3_nt: TGTGCCAGCAGCGTAGGAAGGGGCCGGGAGACCCAGTACTTC
clone_size: .; d_call: .; v_call: TRBV9; j_call: TRBJ2-5; cdr3_aa: CASSVGQGISETQYF; cdr3_nt: TGTGCCAGCAGCGTAGGCCAGGGGATTTCAGAGACCCAGTACTTC
clone_size: few; d_call: .; v_call: TRBV2; j_call: TRBJ2-3; cdr3_aa: CASTESETPSDTQYF; cdr3_nt: TGTGCCAGCACCGAAAGTGAGACTCCCTCTGATACGCAGTATTTT
clone_size: .; d_call: TRBD2; v_call: TRBV7-2; j_call: TRBJ2-5; cdr3_aa: CASSSTGGGAGETQYF; cdr3_nt: TGTGCCAGCAGCTCTACTGGCGGGGGGGCTGGAGAGACCCAGTACTTC
clone_size: .; d_call: .; v_call: TRBV12-3/TRBV12-4; j_call: TRBJ2-7; cdr3_aa: CASRSGSSSYEQYF; cdr3_nt: TGTGCCAGCAGGTCCGGGTCTAGCTCCTACGAGCAGTACTTC
clone_size: .; d_call: .; v_call: TRBV9; j_call: TRBJ2-2; cdr3_aa: CASSVETVGGGELFF; cdr3_nt: TGTGCCAGCAGCGTAGAGACCGTCGGCGGCGGGGAGCTGTTTTTT
clone_size: .; d_call: TRBD2; v_call: TRBV4-3; j_call: TRBJ2-5; cdr3_aa: CASSQDYGGGAGETQYF; cdr3_nt: TGCGCCAGCAGCCAAGATTATGGCGGGGGGGCGGGAGAGACCCAGTACTTC
clone_size: .; d_call: .; v_call: TRBV7-2; j_call: TRBJ1-2; cdr3_aa: CAISRGRFDGYTF; cdr3_nt: TGTGCCATTTCTAGGGGGAGGTTCGATGGCTACACCTTC
clone_size: .; d_call: .; v_call: TRBV6-2/TRBV6-3; j_call: TRBJ1-2; cdr3_aa: CASSYSRSPGYTF; cdr3_nt: TGTGCCAGCAGTTACTCGAGGTCCCCTGGCTACACCTTC
clone_size: .; d_call: .; v_call: TRBV7-9; j_call: TRBJ2-3; cdr3_aa: CASSRLFGQDPQYF; cdr3_nt: TGTGCCAGCAGCCGCCTATTTGGCCAGGATCCGCAGTATTTT
clone_size: .; d_call: .; v_call: TRBV6-4; j_call: TRBJ2-3; cdr3_aa: CASRLADFGADTQYF; cdr3_nt: TGTGCCAGCAGACTGGCTGATTTCGGGGCAGATACGCAGTATTTT
clone_size: .; d_call: TRBD2; v_call: TRBV20-1; j_call: TRBJ2-1; cdr3_aa: CSAPNSGGAFEQFF; cdr3_nt: TGCAGTGCTCCGAATAGCGGGGGGGCCTTTGAGCAGTTCTTC
clone_size: once; d_call: .; v_call: TRBV27; j_call: TRBJ1-2; cdr3_aa: CASSLREELRASGYTF; cdr3_nt: TGTGCCAGCAGTTTGCGGGAGGAGTTGAGGGCTTCTGGCTACACCTTC
clone_size: .; d_call: TRBD2; v_call: TRBV29-1; j_call: TRBJ2-3; cdr3_aa: CSARVREGTDTQYF; cdr3_nt: TGCAGCGCTAGGGTGCGGGAGGGGACAGATACGCAGTATTTT
clone_size: .; d_call: TRBD2; v_call: TRBV20-1; j_call: TRBJ2-7; cdr3_aa: CSARDEETSGGAVYEQYF; cdr3_nt: TGCAGTGCTAGAGATGAGGAGACTAGCGGGGGGGCCGTCTACGAGCAGTACTTC
clone_size: .; d_call: .; v_call: TRBV4-2; j_call: TRBJ2-7; cdr3_aa: CASSQVGRPTEQYF; cdr3_nt: TGTGCCAGCAGCCAAGTCGGCAGGCCGACCGAGCAGTACTTC
clone_size: .; d_call: .; v_call: TRBV7-2; j_call: TRBJ1-1; cdr3_aa: CASSLHEMNTEAFF; cdr3_nt: TGTGCCAGCAGCTTACACGAAATGAACACTGAAGCTTTCTTT
clone_size: .; d_call: .; v_call: TRBV5-1; j_call: TRBJ1-4; cdr3_aa: CASSDGLSPTEKLFF; cdr3_nt: TGCGCCAGCAGTGACGGACTATCCCCCACGGAAAAACTGTTTTTT
clone_size: .; d_call: TRBD2; v_call: TRBV28; j_call: TRBJ2-7; cdr3_aa: CASSLTSGGFYEQYF; cdr3_nt: TGTGCCAGCAGTCTGACTAGCGGGGGGTTCTACGAGCAGTACTTC
clone_size: few; d_call: TRBD1; v_call: TRBV20-1; j_call: TRBJ2-7; cdr3_aa: CSATWTGGPYEQYF; cdr3_nt: TGCAGTGCTACTTGGACAGGGGGACCCTACGAGCAGTACTTC
clone_size: .; d_call: .; v_call: TRBV6-6; j_call: TRBJ1-5; cdr3_aa: CASRNLRGQPQHF; cdr3_nt: TGTGCCAGCAGAAACCTCAGGGGCCAGCCCCAGCATTTT
clone_size: .; d_call: .; v_call: TRBV7-2; j_call: TRBJ2-1; cdr3_aa: CASSFRSGNEQFF; cdr3_nt: TGTGCCAGCAGCTTTAGGTCGGGGAATGAGCAGTTCTTC
clone_size: few; d_call: .; v_call: TRBV12-3/TRBV12-4; j_call: TRBJ2-1; cdr3_aa: CASSFFGNEQFF; cdr3_nt: TGTGCCAGCAGTTTCTTTGGGAATGAGCAGTTCTTC
clone_size: .; d_call: .; v_call: TRBV10-3; j_call: TRBJ2-1; cdr3_aa: CAISESGGNEQFF; cdr3_nt: TGTGCCATCAGTGAGTCGGGGGGCAATGAGCAGTTCTTC
clone_size: .; d_call: .; v_call: TRBV7-2; j_call: TRBJ1-2; cdr3_aa: CASSLGGRESYGYTF; cdr3_nt: TGTGCCAGCAGCTTAGGGGGACGTGAGTCCTATGGCTACACCTTC
clone_size: .; d_call: .; v_call: TRBV29-1; j_call: TRBJ2-2; cdr3_aa: CSVVDRTPPSGELFF; cdr3_nt: TGCAGCGTTGTTGACCGGACCCCCCCGTCCGGGGAGCTGTTTTTT
clone_size: .; d_call: TRBD2; v_call: TRBV6-2/TRBV6-3; j_call: TRBJ2-3; cdr3_aa: CASSYRLARSDTQYF; cdr3_nt: TGTGCCAGCAGTTACCGACTAGCCCGCTCAGATACGCAGTATTTT
clone_size: few; d_call: .; v_call: TRBV29-1; j_call: TRBJ2-5; cdr3_aa: CSVDPGGGKTTRETQYF; cdr3_nt: TGCAGCGTTGACCCCGGTGGTGGCAAGACTACGAGAGAGACCCAGTACTTC
clone_size: .; d_call: .; v_call: TRBV6-2/TRBV6-3; j_call: TRBJ2-1; cdr3_aa: CASSPLLLYNEQFF; cdr3_nt: TGTGCCAGCAGCCCCCTTCTCTTATACAATGAGCAGTTCTTC
clone_size: few; d_call: .; v_call: TRBV12-3/TRBV12-4; j_call: TRBJ1-2; cdr3_aa: CASSLAGDGHTF; cdr3_nt: TGTGCCAGCAGTTTGGCGGGGGATGGCCACACCTTC
clone_size: .; d_call: TRBD1; v_call: TRBV7-6; j_call: TRBJ2-7; cdr3_aa: CASSSGTGARDEQYF; cdr3_nt: TGTGCCAGCAGCTCCGGGACAGGGGCGCGCGACGAGCAGTACTTC
clone_size: .; d_call: .; v_call: TRBV7-2; j_call: TRBJ1-6; cdr3_aa: CASSPLPQYSPLHF; cdr3_nt: TGTGCCAGCAGCCCGTTACCACAGTATTCACCCCTCCACTTT
clone_size: .; d_call: TRBD1; v_call: TRBV27; j_call: TRBJ2-5; cdr3_aa: CASSRGPRTGGSQETQYF; cdr3_nt: TGTGCCAGCAGTAGAGGTCCAAGGACAGGGGGATCCCAAGAGACCCAGTACTTC
clone_size: .; d_call: .; v_call: TRBV2; j_call: TRBJ1-5; cdr3_aa: CASQGPHQPQHF; cdr3_nt: TGTGCCAGCCAGGGACCCCATCAGCCCCAGCATTTT
clone_size: .; d_call: TRBD1; v_call: TRBV10-3; j_call: TRBJ2-3; cdr3_aa: CAAGQGMSTDTQYF; cdr3_nt: TGTGCCGCCGGACAGGGGATGTCCACAGATACGCAGTATTTT
clone_size: .; d_call: TRBD2; v_call: TRBV7-3; j_call: TRBJ2-1; cdr3_aa: CASNSGGPGADEQFF; cdr3_nt: TGTGCCAGCAACTCGGGGGGGCCCGGGGCGGATGAGCAGTTCTTC
clone_size: few; d_call: .; v_call: TRBV7-9; j_call: TRBJ2-5; cdr3_aa: CASSFREKSEETQYF; cdr3_nt: TGTGCCAGCAGCTTTAGGGAGAAGTCGGAAGAGACCCAGTACTTC
clone_size: .; d_call: .; v_call: TRBV2; j_call: TRBJ2-1; cdr3_aa: CASSEGRELDEQFF; cdr3_nt: TGTGCCAGCAGTGAGGGCAGGGAATTAGATGAGCAGTTCTTC
clone_size: .; d_call: TRBD1; v_call: TRBV6-5; j_call: TRBJ2-5; cdr3_aa: CASSYITGGRETQYF; cdr3_nt: TGTGCCAGCAGTTACATCACAGGGGGCAGAGAGACCCAGTACTTC